This T cell receptor beta chain appears in the sequencing data of a study of T cell repertoires in cytomegalovirus infection. Overall study context: It was recently identified HLA-C-restricted and well-studied HLA-B-restricted CMV epitopes that the study used. Public TCR beta signatures were indicative of both CMV infection and a matching HLA type. Study-wide findings and caveats: Across the ex vivo response, the dominant clonotypes were HLA-C-restricted CMV-specific TCR beta clonotypes. People with CMV and the relevant HLA were identified by cumulative public TCR beta family frequency.

On this clonotype itself: No antigen is known for it.

MiXCR was run by TCRdb on the reads, yielding one entry per CDR3 protein. The sample has approximately 100,000 distinct CDR3 sequences; roughly 30% are singletons. Germline CDR1 reads SGHRS; CDR2 reads YFSETQ. The CDR3 length is 15 residues. The germline V and J ends were trimmed by 0 bases and 3 bases, with 9 bases remaining between them. The starting material was CD8+ T cells from cultured PBMCs, obtained from culture after CMV antigen stimulation. The rearrangement links TRBV5-1 to TRBJ1-4, with unresolved D. The sequence was collected from a human donor in good health (CMV status not recorded). Some clones in this sample may be carry-over from other donors' samples. The CDR3 here is CASSLGSAANEKLFF. DNA of the CDR3: TGCGCCAGCAGCTTGGGATCAGCGGCTAATGAAAAACTGTTTTTT.